This TCR beta chain comes out of a study of T-cell reconstitution after alpha-beta-depleted transplantation in children. The study's findings and limits: Alpha-beta T cells about two months after transplant reportedly derived from several hundred expanded graft clones. A year post-transplant, T-cell counts and diversity derived mostly from newly produced T cells. TCRbeta diversity was high at day 60 in some patients (a result of surviving recipient T cells and thymic progenitors).

Preparation of the TCRbeta library was carried out with unique molecular identifiers. TCRdb reanalysed the PCR reads using MiXCR and keeps one entry per CDR3 protein. The sample has approximately 430,000 distinct CDR3 sequences, 16% seen once. Remarks on this clonotype: Its antigen remains unidentified.

V shed 0 bases and J 5 bases; nucleotides not matched to a gene: 10. This CDR3 has 17 residues. Germline-derived CDR1 and CDR2 are MGHRA and YSYEKL. The V gene is TRBV4-1, the J gene TRBJ2-5; TRBD1 matches at 9 bases. Specimen: PBMCs, mostly from graft donor cells, collected 360 days after TCRalphabeta/CD19-depleted stem cell transplant. The receptor was derived from a boy younger than two who had a stem cell transplant for Wiskott-Aldrich syndrome, so the T cells may come from the graft donor. The CDR3 sequence: CASSQDMGQGRVETQYF. The CDR3 DNA sequence: TGCGCCAGCAGCCAAGATATGGGACAGGGAAGGGTCGAGACCCAGTACTTC.